The source of this TCR beta chain is a study of vaccination effects on CD4 cells after COVID-19. Overall study: All participants had two doses of either the BNT162b2 or mRNA-1273 vaccine. Points from the study as a whole: At late timepoints after vaccination, vaccine- and infection-induced clones shrank markedly.

For this clone: Its antigen remains unidentified.

Profiling relied on immunoSEQ multiplex PCR, and the TCRdb table lists in-frame clones only, not all of them. The sample carries roughly 25,000 clones, approximately 80% recorded once. V dropped 4 bases and J dropped 1 base, with 16 bases sitting between them. Germline-derived CDR1 and CDR2 are SEHNR and FQNEAQ (reference sequence). The CDR3 runs to 16 residues. Viral peptide pool expansion of antigen-specific CD4+ T cells preceded sequencing in the ViraFEST assay. Researchers isolated CD4+ T cells once approximately ten days of culture had elapsed. The person's infection with SARS-CoV-2, confirmed by PCR, took place between March and December 2020. Each culture well received some 2.2 million PBMC. These cells were then cultured in IMDM with approximately 10 IU/ml IL-2 and 7.5 to 10 ug/ml peptides. On day 3 and again on day 7, half the medium was replaced with IL-2 medium.

This sequence originates from a human donor who had a prior SARS-CoV-2 infection. The chain uses TRBV7-9 and TRBJ2-5; either TRBD1 or TRBD2 may supply D (5 bases each). Material: CD4+ T cells from PBMCs cultured with HCoV-NL63 spike peptides, obtained before COVID-19 vaccination. The CDR3 coding sequence is TGTGCCAGCAGCTGGCCTGGGGGAAAGTTCCAAGAGACCCAGTACTTC. It codes for CASSWPGGKFQETQYF.